The clone carrying this TCR beta chain was seen a handful of times. Its antigen remains unknown. A much larger clone is a single base away; this may be a read error. Time point meaning: newly diagnosed GD, antithyroid drugs for less than 3 months. The TCR library used RNA extracted from PBMCs. Arm-PCR with iRepertoire HTBI primers amplified the CDR3 regions for these TCR beta libraries. Via MiXCR, TCRdb re-called the multiplex PCR reads, giving one row per CDR3 protein. This table holds 400,000 to 550,000 distinct CDR3 sequences, about 15% found once. These data belong to a study of regulatory T cells in long-lasting Graves disease. Overall study findings and caveats: Favoring TRBV28, TRBJ1-2 and TRBJ2-5 was a feature seen in persistent disease.

The germline gives CDR1 SGHAT, CDR2 FQNNGV. The CDR3 is made up of 16 amino acids. A further study also used this sample, focusing on T cells in Graves' hyperthyroidism and ophthalmopathy.

The sequence was obtained from a woman in her twenties or thirties with Graves disease. V gene TRBV11-2 combines with J gene TRBJ2-7; a weak D match, TRBD2 (5 bases). Sequencing was performed on peripheral blood mononuclear cells (PBMCs), taken at new diagnosis, from a patient treated with antithyroid drugs. The CDR3 region has the DNA TGTGCCGGCAGCTCCCGGACTGCACCTGTTTCGGGTGAGCAGTACTTC. It encodes CAGSSRTAPVSGEQYF. The full variable domain, with the rest looked up from reference TRBV11-2 and TRBJ2-7, is EAGVAQSPRYKIIEKRQSVAFWCNPISGHATLYWYQQILGQGPKLLIQFQNNGVVDDSQLPKDRFSAERLKGVDSTLKIQPAKLEDSAVYLCAGSSRTAPVSGEQYFGPGTRLTVT.